The source of this T cell receptor (beta chain) is a study of blood T cell repertoires in COVID-19. Study summary: The origin of the acute and convalescent COVID-19 samples was the United States, Italy and Spain.

Libraries were prepared by immunoSEQ multiplex PCR; TCRdb keeps only in-frame clonotypes and omits some of them. The table lists a few hundred thousand clones, approximately 90% of them singletons. J gave up 8 bases and V 5 bases, and 7 bases lay outside the gene matches. CDR1 is SGHNT, CDR2 YENEEA, per germline. CDR3 length: 13 amino acids. The sequence came from a man between 18 and 29 years old with active or convalescent COVID-19. What was sequenced was peripheral blood. The rearrangement uses TRBV11-3 and TRBJ1-2, with 8 bases matching TRBD1. The CDR3 region is CASSTLTGEGYTF. The DNA of the CDR3 is TGTGCCAGCAGCACTTTGACAGGGGAAGGCTACACCTTC.